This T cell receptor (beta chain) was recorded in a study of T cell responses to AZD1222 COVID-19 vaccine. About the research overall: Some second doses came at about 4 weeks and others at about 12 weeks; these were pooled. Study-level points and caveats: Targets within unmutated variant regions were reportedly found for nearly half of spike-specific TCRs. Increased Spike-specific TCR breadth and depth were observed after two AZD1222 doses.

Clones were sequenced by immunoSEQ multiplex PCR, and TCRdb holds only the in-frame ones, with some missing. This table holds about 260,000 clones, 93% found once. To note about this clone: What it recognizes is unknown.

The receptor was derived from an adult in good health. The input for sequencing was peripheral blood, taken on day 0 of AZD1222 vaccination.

The CDR3 is CASSFGPSRAFF. In nucleotides, the CDR3 is TGTGCCAGCAGTTTTGGGCCCTCGAGGGCTTTCTTT. The chain carries TRBV12-3 or TRBV12-4 and TRBJ1-1; D unresolved. V shed 3 bases and J shed 11 bases, with 13 bases lying between them. The CDR3 length is 12 residues.